The entry below describes one T cell receptor (beta chain). The antigen is unknown. This entry comes from a study of CD8+CD57+ T cells in acquired aplastic anemia. General study findings and limits: Some 31 sequences, all CD8+ CDR3, were shared between patients and controls.

The TCR beta profiling, which covered VDJ combination and CDR3 sequence, was carried out using genomic DNA as the template. TCRdb used MiXCR to reprocess the reads, holding one entry per CDR3 protein. The table includes 200,000 to 250,000 distinct CDR3 sequences, more than 55% detected once. All sequencing subjects had displayed CD8+CD57+ cell expansion on flow cytometry. J lost 7 bases, V lost 1 base, and 11 bases had no gene match. This CDR3 is 16 amino acids long. Germline CDR1 reads DFQATT; CDR2 reads SNEGSKA (reference sequence). The TCR comes from a human donor with aplastic anemia. The chain combines TRBV20-1 with TRBJ2-3; the match to TRBD2 covers 10 bases. The specimen was sorted CD4+, CD8+, or CD8+CD57+ T cells (not recorded which) from PBMCs. In DNA form, the CDR3 reads TGCAGTGCTAGAGTGCTTGGGCTAGCGGGAGATTATACGCAGTATTTT. Its translation is CSARVLGLAGDYTQYF.